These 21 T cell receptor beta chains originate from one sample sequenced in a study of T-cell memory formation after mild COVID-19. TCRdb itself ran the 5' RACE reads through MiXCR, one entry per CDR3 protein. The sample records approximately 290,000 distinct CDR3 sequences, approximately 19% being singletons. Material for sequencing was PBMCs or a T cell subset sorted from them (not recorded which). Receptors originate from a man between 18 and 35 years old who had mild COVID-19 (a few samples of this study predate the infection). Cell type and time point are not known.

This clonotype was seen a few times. CDR3 DNA: TGTGCCAGCAGCCAAGGGAGCGAGCAGTTCTTC. This translates into CASSQGSEQFF. The chain carries TRBV3-1 and TRBJ2-1; D is undetermined. Germline CDR1 LGHDT, CDR2 YNNKEL (reference sequence). There are 11 residues in the CDR3. V lost 1 base, J lost 10 bases, and 5 bases lay in between.

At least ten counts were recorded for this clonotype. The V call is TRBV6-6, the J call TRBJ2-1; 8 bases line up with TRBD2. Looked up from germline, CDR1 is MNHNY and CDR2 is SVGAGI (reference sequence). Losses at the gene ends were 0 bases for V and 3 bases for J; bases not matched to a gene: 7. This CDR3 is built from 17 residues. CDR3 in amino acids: CASSYSSWRGVYNEQFF. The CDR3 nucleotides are TGTGCCAGCAGTTACTCGAGTTGGCGGGGGGTCTACAATGAGCAGTTCTTC.

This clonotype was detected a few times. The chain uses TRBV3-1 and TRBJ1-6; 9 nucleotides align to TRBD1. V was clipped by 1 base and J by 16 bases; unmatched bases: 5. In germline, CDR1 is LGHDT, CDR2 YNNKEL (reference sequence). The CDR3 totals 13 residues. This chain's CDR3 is CASSQVDRGLLHF. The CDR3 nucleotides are TGTGCCAGCAGCCAAGTGGACAGGGGTTTGCTCCACTTT.

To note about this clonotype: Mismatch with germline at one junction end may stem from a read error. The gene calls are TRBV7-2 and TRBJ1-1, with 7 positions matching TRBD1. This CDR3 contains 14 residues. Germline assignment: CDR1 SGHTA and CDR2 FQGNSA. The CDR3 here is CDSSFGTEGTEAFF. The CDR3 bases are TGTGACAGCAGCTTCGGGACAGAGGGAACTGAAGCTTTCTTT.

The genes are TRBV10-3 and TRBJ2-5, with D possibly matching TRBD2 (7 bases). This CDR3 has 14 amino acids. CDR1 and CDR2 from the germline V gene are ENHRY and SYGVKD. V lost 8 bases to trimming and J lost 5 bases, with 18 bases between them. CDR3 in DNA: TGTGCCATCCGCGAACGGGGGGCCGTGGAGACCCAGTACTTC. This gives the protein CAIRERGAVETQYF.

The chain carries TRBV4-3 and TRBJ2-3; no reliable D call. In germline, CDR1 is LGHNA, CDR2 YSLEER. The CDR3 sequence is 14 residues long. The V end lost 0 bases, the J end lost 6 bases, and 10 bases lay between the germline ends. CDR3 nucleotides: TGCGCCAGCAGCCAAGATACTTTTTCGGATACGCAGTATTTT. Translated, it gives CASSQDTFSDTQYF.

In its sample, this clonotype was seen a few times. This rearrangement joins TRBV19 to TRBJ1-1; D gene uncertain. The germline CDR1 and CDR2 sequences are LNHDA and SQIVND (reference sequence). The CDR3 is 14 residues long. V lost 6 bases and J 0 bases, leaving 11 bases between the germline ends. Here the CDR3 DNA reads TGTGCCAGTAGCCGACTCTTCATGAACACTGAAGCTTTCTTT. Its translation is CASSRLFMNTEAFF.

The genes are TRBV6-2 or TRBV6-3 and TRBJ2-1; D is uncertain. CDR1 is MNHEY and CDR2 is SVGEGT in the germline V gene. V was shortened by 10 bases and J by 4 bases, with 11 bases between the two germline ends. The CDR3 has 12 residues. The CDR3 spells CATRGPYNEQFF. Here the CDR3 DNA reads TGTGCCACGCGAGGCCCTTACAATGAGCAGTTCTTC.

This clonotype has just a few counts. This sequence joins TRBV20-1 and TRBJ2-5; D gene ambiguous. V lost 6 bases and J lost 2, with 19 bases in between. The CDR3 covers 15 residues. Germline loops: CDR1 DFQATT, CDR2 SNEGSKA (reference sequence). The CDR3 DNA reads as TGCAGTGCCCCGCTCCCCTCAGGACCACAAGAGACCCAGTACTTC. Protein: CSAPLPSGPQETQYF.

Written as DNA, the CDR3 is TGCGCCAGCAGCCCATCCGGGACAGGGGGGGGGGATACGCAGTATTTT. Protein: CASSPSGTGGGDTQYF. The J gene is TRBJ2-3, the V gene TRBV4-3, with 11 bases aligning to TRBD1. Germline V gives CDR1 LGHNA, CDR2 YSLEER. This CDR3 comprises 16 residues. J lost 6 bases, V lost 4 bases, and 9 bases had no gene match.

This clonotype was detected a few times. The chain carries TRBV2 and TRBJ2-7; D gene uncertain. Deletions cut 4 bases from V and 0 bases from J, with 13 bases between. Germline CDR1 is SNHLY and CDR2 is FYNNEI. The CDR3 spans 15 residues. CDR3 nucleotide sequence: TGTGCCAGCAGTGCGACGCTCCTGCGCTCCTACGAGCAGTACTTC. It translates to CASSATLLRSYEQYF.

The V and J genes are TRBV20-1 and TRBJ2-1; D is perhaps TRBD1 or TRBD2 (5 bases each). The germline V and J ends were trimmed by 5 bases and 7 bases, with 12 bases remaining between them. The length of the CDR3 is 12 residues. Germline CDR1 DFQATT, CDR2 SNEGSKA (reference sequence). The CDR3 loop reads CSAESWGNEQFF. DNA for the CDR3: TGCAGTGCTGAGTCATGGGGGAATGAGCAGTTCTTC.

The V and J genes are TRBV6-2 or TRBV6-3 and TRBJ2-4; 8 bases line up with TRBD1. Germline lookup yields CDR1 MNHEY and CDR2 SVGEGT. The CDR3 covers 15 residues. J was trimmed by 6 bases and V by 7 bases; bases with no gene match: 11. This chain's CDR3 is CASTKGDRKGNIQYF. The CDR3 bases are TGTGCCAGCACTAAGGGGGACAGGAAGGGAAACATTCAGTACTTC.

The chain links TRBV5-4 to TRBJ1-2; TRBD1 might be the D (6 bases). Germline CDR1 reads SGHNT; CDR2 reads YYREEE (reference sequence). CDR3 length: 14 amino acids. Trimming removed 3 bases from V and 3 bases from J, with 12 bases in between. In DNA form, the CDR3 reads TGTGCCAGCAGCTCCGGACAGTCTCACTATGGCTACACCTTC. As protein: CASSSGQSHYGYTF.

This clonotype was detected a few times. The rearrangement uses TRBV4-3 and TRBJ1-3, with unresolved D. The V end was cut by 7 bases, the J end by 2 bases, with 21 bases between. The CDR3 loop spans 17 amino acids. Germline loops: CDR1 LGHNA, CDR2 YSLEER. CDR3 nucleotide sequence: TGCGCCAGCACTCCACAGACCAGACCCTCTCCTGGAAACACCATATATTTT. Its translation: CASTPQTRPSPGNTIYF.

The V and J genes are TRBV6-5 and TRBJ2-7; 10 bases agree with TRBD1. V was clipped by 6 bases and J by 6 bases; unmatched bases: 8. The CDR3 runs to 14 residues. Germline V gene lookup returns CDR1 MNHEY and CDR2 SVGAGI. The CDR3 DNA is TGTGCCAGCAGGCCCGGGACAGGGGCTTCCGAGCAGTACTTC. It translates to CASRPGTGASEQYF.

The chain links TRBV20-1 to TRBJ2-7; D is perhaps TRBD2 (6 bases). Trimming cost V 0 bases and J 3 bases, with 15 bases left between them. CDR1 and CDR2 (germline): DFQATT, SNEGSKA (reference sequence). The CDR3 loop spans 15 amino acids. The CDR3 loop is CSARDLGGVIYEQYF. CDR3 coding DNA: TGCAGTGCTAGAGATTTAGGAGGGGTCATCTACGAGCAGTACTTC.

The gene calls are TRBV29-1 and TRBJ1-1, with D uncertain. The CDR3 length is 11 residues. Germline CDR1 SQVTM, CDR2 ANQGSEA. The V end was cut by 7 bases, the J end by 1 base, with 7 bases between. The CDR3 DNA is TGCAGCGGAGGATGGAACACTGAAGCTTTCTTT. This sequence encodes CSGGWNTEAFF.

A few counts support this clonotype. CDR3 protein: CASSSGQGGGNTIYF. CDR3 in DNA: TGTGCCAGCAGCTCCGGACAGGGCGGTGGAAACACCATATATTTT. This rearrangement joins TRBV11-2 to TRBJ1-3; 8 bases fit TRBD1. Germline V CDR1 and CDR2: SGHAT, FQNNGV. The CDR3 runs to 15 residues. Trimming removed 4 bases from V and 3 bases from J; junction bases left unmatched: 5. The whole variable domain, filled in from reference TRBV11-2 and TRBJ1-3, reads EAGVAQSPRYKIIEKRQSVAFWCNPISGHATLYWYQQILGQGPKLLIQFQNNGVVDDSQLPKDRFSAERLKGVDSTLKIQPAKLEDSAVYLCASSSGQGGGNTIYFGEGSWLTVV.

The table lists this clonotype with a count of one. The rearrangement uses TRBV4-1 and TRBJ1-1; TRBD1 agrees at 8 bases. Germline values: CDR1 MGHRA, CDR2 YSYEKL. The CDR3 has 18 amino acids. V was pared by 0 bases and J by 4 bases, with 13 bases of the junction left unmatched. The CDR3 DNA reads TGCGCCAGCAGCCAAGATCGGCCGCCAAGTACAGGGGGCACTGAAGCTTTCTTT. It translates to CASSQDRPPSTGGTEAFF.

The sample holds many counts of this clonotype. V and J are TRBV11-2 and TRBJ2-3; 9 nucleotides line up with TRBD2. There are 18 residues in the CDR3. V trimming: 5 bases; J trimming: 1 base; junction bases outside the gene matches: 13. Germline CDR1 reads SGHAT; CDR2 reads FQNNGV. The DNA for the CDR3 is TGTGCCAGCAGCCAGACCGTCGTTAGCGGGGGTCGCACAGATACGCAGTATTTT. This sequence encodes CASSQTVVSGGRTDTQYF.